The present TCR beta chain was sequenced within a study of breast tumors, draining lymph nodes, adjacent tissues. Overall study results and limits: Compared with basal-like, luminal-like tumors shared significantly more repertoire with nontumor tissue. That most tumor T cells come from lymph nodes remained unproven. Tumor repertoires ranked between lymph nodes and nontumor tissue in diversity, with V and J gene preferences.

Samples came from axillary lymph nodes draining the breast cancer. Each CDR3 protein gets one entry after TCRdb re-called the multiplex PCR reads with MiXCR. This table has some 100,000 distinct CDR3 sequences, less than 25% appearing once. V shed 6 bases, J shed 6 bases, and the junction held 9 bases outside the gene matches. This CDR3 is built from 13 residues. Germline values: CDR1 DFQATT, CDR2 SNEGSKA (reference sequence). In this sample, this clonotype turned up a few times. Antigen unknown. This clonotype originated in a female donor with breast cancer. Some clones in this sample may be carry-over from other donors' samples. The chain couples TRBV20-1 to TRBJ2-5; 8 bases line up with TRBD1. Sequenced sample: axillary lymph node tissue. In DNA form, the CDR3 reads TGCAGTGCCTCCCGGGACAGGCTTAAGACCCAGTACTTC. This encodes CSASRDRLKTQYF.